The clone carrying this T cell receptor beta chain was detected only once. No antigen is known for it. The use of a sample-barcoded 5' primer and a J-beta primer mix characterized a second PCR of roughly 6 to 11 cycles. Via MiXCR, TCRdb re-called the 5' RACE reads, giving one row per CDR3 protein. The sample has hundreds of thousands of distinct CDR3 sequences, about 43% seen once; the top ten hold around 30%. The sample originates from a study of blood T cells in healthy people across ages. General study findings and limits: Naive CD4+ cells and diversity were both higher in long-lived donors than in aged donors.

There were healthy Caucasian individuals from Russia, aged roughly 6 to 100, serving as donors. Researchers collected approximately 9.5 milliliters of peripheral blood from every single donor. V dropped 5 bases and J dropped 6; count of bases not matched to a gene: 12. CDR3 length: 16 amino acids. The germline gives CDR1 MNHEY, CDR2 SMNVEV (reference sequence). V usage is TRBV27 and J usage is TRBJ2-7; 11 bases fit TRBD2. This TCR was recovered from an elderly man in good health. Material for sequencing was blood. CDR3 nucleotides: TGTGCCAGCAGTCTGAACTCACTAGCGGGAGCCCGCGAGCAGTACTTC. Protein: CASSLNSLAGAREQYF.